A single T cell receptor beta chain is shown here with its context. The protocol was immunoSEQ multiplex PCR, while the TCRdb copy is restricted to in-frame clones and leaves out a portion. The sample carries about 170,000 clones, 84% recorded once. The source of the sample is a study of blood T cell repertoires in COVID-19. At the level of the study: Spain, Italy and the United States supplied samples that represented acute and convalescent COVID-19. In each case, the material was cDNA or gDNA derived from T cells, B-cell-depleted T cells, or PBMCs.

Enrolment of Seattle patients took place during active infection, and they were followed longitudinally. The sequenced sample consisted of peripheral blood. The clonotype comes from a woman between 70 and 85 years old with COVID-19, enrolled during active disease.

This chain's CDR3 is CASSRLTGASYNEQFF. CDR3 in DNA: TGTGCCAGCAGTCGACTGACAGGGGCCTCCTACAATGAGCAGTTCTTC. The V call is TRBV6-6, the J call TRBJ2-1; TRBD1 matches 8 bases. The CDR3 is made up of 16 amino acids. Germline trimming cut 5 bases from V and 0 bases from J; bases unmatched to any gene: 6. From germline, CDR1 is MNHNY and CDR2 SVGAGI (reference sequence).